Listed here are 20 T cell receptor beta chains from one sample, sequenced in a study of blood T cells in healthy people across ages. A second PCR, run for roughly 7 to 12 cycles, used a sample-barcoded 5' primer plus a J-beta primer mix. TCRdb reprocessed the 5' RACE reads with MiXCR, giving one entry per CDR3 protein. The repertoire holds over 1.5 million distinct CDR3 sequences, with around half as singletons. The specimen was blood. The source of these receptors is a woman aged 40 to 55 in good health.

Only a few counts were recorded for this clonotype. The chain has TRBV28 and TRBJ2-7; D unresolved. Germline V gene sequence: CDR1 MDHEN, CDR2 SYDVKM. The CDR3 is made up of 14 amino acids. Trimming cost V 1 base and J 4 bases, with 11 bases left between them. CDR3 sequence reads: CASSLSTTAYEQYF. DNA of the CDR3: TGTGCCAGCAGTTTATCAACAACAGCTTACGAGCAGTACTTC.

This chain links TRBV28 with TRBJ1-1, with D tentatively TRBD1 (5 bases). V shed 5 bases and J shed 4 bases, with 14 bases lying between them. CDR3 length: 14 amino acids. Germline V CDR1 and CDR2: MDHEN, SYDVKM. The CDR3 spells CASSPQGGATEAFF. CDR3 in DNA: TGTGCCAGCAGTCCCCAGGGCGGGGCCACTGAAGCTTTCTTT. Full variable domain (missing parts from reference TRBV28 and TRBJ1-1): DVKVTQSSRYLVKRTGEKVFLECVQDMDHENMFWYRQDPGLGLRLIYFSYDVKMKEKGDIPEGYSVSREKKERFSLILESASTNQTSMYLCASSPQGGATEAFFGQGTRLTVV.

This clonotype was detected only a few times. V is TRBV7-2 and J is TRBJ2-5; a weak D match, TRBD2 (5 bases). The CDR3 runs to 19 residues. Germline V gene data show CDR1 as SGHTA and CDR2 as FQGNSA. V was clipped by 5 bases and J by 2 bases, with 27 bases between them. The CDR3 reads CASSIIAGSGRLAQETQYF. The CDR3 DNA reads TGTGCCAGCAGCATAATAGCCGGAAGCGGCAGGTTAGCTCAAGAGACCCAGTACTTC.

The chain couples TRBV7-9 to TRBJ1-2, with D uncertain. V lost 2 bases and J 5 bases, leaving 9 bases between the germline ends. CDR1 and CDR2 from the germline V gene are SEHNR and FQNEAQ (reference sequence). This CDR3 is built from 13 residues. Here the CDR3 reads CASSLSPRYGYTF. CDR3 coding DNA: TGTGCCAGCAGCTTATCCCCTCGGTATGGCTACACCTTC.

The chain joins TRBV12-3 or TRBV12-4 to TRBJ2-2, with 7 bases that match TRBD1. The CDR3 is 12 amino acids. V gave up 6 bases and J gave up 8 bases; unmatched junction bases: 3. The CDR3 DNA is TGTGCCAGCAGGAGGGGGCCGGGGGAGCTGTTTTTT. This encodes CASRRGPGELFF.

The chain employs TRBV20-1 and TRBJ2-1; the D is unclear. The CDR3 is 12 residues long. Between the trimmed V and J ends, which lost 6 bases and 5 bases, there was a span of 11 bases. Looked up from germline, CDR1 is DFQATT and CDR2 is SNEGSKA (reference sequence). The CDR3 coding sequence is TGCAGTGCCCAAGGTTTAAACAATGAGCAGTTCTTC. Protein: CSAQGLNNEQFF.

The DNA of the CDR3 is TGCGCCAGCAGCTTGGCGGGACAGTATGAAAAACTGTTTTTT. It translates to CASSLAGQYEKLFF. The chain uses TRBV5-1 and TRBJ1-4, with 7 bases identical to TRBD1. This CDR3 is 14 amino acids long. The germline V gene has CDR1 SGHRS and CDR2 YFSETQ. The trim removed 0 bases at V and 6 bases at J, leaving 2 bases unmatched. The full variable domain, completed using reference TRBV5-1 and TRBJ1-4, is KAGVTQTPRYLIKTRGQQVTLSCSPISGHRSVSWYQQTPGQGLQFLFEYFSETQRNKGNFPGRFSGRQFSNSRSEMNVSTLELGDSALYLCASSLAGQYEKLFFGSGTQLSVL.

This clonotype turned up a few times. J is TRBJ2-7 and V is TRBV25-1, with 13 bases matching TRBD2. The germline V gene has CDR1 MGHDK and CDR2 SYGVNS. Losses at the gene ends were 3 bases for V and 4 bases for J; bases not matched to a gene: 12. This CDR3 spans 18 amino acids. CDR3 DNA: TGTGCCAGCAGTGATGGGGGACTAGCGGGGTTCGATCGGTACGAGCAGTACTTC. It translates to CASSDGGLAGFDRYEQYF.

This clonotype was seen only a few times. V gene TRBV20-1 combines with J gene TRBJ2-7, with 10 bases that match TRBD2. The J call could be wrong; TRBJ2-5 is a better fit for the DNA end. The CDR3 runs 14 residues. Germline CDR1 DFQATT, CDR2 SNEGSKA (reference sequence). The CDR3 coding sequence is TGCAGTGCCCAGCGGGGGGGCCCCCCAGAGACCCAGTACTTC. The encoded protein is CSAQRGGPPETQYF.

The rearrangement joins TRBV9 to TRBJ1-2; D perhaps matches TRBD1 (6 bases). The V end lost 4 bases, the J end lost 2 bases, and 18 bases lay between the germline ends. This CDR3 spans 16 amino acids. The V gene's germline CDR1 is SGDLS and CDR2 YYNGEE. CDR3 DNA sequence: TGTGCCAGCAGCTCGGGGGGCCAGGCGTCCAACTATGGCTACACCTTC. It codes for CASSSGGQASNYGYTF.

Written as DNA, the CDR3 is TGTGCCAGTGGCTGCAGGGAGGATGGCTACACCTTC. This gives the protein CASGCREDGYTF. The chain joins TRBV6-6 to TRBJ1-2; maybe TRBD1 (5 bases). V lost 9 bases and J 6 bases, leaving 14 bases between the germline ends. The CDR3 is 12 residues long. CDR1 is MNHNY, CDR2 SVGAGI, per germline (reference sequence).

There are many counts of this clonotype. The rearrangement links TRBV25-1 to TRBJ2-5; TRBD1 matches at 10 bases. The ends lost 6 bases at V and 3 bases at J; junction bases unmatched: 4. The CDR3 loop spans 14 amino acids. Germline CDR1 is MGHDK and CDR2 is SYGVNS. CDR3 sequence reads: CASSTGTGEETQYF. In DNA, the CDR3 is TGTGCCAGCAGCACCGGGACAGGGGAAGAGACCCAGTACTTC.

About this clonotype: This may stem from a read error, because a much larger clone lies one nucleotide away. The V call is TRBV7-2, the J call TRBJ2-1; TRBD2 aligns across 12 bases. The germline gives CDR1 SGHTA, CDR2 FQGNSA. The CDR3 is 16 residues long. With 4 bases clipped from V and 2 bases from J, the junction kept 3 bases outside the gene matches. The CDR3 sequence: CASSYASGGAYNEQFF. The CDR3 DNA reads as TGTGCCAGCAGCTACGCTAGCGGGGGGGCCTACAATGAGCAGTTCTTC.

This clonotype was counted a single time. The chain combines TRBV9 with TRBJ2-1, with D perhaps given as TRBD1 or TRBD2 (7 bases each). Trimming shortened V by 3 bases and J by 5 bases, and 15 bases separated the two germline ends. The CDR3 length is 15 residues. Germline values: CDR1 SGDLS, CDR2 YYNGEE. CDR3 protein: CASSAGGASNNEQFF. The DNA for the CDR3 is TGTGCCAGCAGCGCAGGGGGGGCGTCGAACAATGAGCAGTTCTTC.

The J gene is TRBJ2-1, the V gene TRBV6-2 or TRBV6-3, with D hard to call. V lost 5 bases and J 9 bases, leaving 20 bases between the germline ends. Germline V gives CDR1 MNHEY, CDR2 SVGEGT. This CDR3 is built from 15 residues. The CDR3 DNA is TGTGCCAGCAGTCCCCACTCAGACGCCCGTGGTGAGCAGTTCTTC. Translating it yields CASSPHSDARGEQFF.

Here the CDR3 DNA reads TGTGCCAGCAGCCCCGGACAGGAGGGTGCCTCCTACGAGCAGTACTTC. Translating gives CASSPGQEGASYEQYF. V usage is TRBV4-2 and J usage is TRBJ2-7; D perhaps matches TRBD1 (7 bases). Germline loops: CDR1 LGHNA, CDR2 YNFKEQ. The CDR3 is made up of 16 amino acids. V was shortened by 4 bases and J by 0 bases, with 16 bases between the two germline ends.

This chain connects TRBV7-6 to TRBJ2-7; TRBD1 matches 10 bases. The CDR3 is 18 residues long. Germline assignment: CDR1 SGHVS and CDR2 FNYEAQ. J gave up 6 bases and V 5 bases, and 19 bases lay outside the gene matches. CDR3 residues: CASSPHPLMSGTGVEQYF. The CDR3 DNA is TGTGCCAGCAGCCCGCACCCCCTAATGTCCGGGACAGGGGTCGAGCAGTACTTC. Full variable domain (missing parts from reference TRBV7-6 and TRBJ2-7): GAGVSQSPRYKVTKRGQDVALRCDPISGHVSLYWYRQALGQGPEFLTYFNYEAQQDKSGLPNDRFSAERPEGSISTLTIQRTEQRDSAMYRCASSPHPLMSGTGVEQYFGPGTRLTVT.

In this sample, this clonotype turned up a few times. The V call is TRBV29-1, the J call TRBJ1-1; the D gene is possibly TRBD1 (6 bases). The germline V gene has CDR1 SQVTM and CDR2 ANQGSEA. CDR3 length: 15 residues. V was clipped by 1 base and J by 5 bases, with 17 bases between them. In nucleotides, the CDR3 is TGCAGCGTTGAAGGGGGGGCCTCCGGGGGTACTGAAGCTTTCTTT. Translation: CSVEGGASGGTEAFF.

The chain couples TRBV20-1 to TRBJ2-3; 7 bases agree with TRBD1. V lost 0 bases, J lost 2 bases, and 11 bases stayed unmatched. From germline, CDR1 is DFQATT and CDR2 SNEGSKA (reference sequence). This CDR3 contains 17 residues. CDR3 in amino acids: CSAREGGDREFTDTQYF. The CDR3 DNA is TGCAGTGCTAGAGAGGGTGGTGACAGGGAATTCACAGATACGCAGTATTTT.

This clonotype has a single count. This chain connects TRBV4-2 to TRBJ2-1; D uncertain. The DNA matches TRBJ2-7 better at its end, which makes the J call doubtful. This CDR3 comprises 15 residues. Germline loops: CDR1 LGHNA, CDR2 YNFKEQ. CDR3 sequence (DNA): TGTGCCAGCAGCCAAGGAAAGGCAAACTACAATGAGCAGTACTTC. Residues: CASSQGKANYNEQYF.